This T cell receptor (beta chain) was recorded in a study of T cells in Graves' hyperthyroidism and ophthalmopathy. CDR1 and CDR2 from the germline V gene are DFQATT and SNEGSKA (reference sequence). J gave up 3 bases and V 5 bases, and 6 bases lay outside the gene matches. The CDR3 length is 13 residues. At least ten counts were recorded for this clonotype. No antigen is known for it. It was uncontrolled infection, other autoimmune disease, pregnancy or lactation that excluded patients. Amplified regions were TCR beta CDR3 sequences from RNA transcripts. Initially, a first-round RT-PCR of the TCR CDR3 employed the HTBI primer set. TCRdb re-derived calls from the multiplex PCR reads in MiXCR, one entry per CDR3 protein. The table has roughly 570,000 distinct CDR3 sequences, around 45% seen once. Study-wide findings and caveats: Expanded thyroid clonotypes (above 0.001) were mostly also found in blood. Using 13 V-J features, a model discriminated ophthalmopathy from stable hyperthyroidism.

This TCR was sampled from a young woman with Graves' hyperthyroidism. Sequencing input: peripheral blood or thyroid tissue (not recorded which). The V gene is TRBV20-1, the J gene TRBJ1-1; 7 bases agree with TRBD1. The DNA for the CDR3 is TGCAGTGCTCCAGGGGGGACTGACACTGAAGCTTTCTTT. Translation gives CSAPGGTDTEAFF.